Listed below are T cell receptor beta chains from one sample, sequenced in a study of regulatory T cells in long-lasting Graves disease. Using its own MiXCR run on the multiplex PCR reads, TCRdb lists one record per CDR3 protein. The table records some 470,000 distinct CDR3 sequences, roughly a fifth of them present only once. Here the sequenced sample was peripheral blood mononuclear cells (PBMCs), taken when the disease was refractory, from a patient treated with antithyroid drugs. These receptors all stem from a female donor with Graves disease. CDR3s include the opening cysteine and the closing phenylalanine or tryptophan. The order of the fields is CDR3 protein, J gene, V gene.

CDR3: CASSEIGNTEAFF; J: TRBJ1-1; V: TRBV6-1
CDR3: CSARGEFTAKNIQYF; J: TRBJ2-4; V: TRBV20-1
CDR3: CASSARDGSYEQYF; J: TRBJ2-7; V: TRBV9
CDR3: CSVSTGANTEALF; J: TRBJ1-1; V: TRBV29-1
CDR3: CASSQARGYGYTF; J: TRBJ1-2; V: TRBV3-1
CDR3: CATSRDLVWARADQPQHF; J: TRBJ1-5; V: TRBV15
CDR3: CASSSRGRVDTEAFF; J: TRBJ1-1; V: TRBV5-8
CDR3: CATSDSDREAGELFF; J: TRBJ2-2; V: TRBV24-1
CDR3: CSVRGVDYGYTF; J: TRBJ1-2; V: TRBV29-1
CDR3: CSASRQGEKLFF; J: TRBJ1-4; V: TRBV20-1
CDR3: CASSSSGGGGYGYTF; J: TRBJ1-2; V: TRBV6-5
CDR3: CANDEFEEVGQPQHF; J: TRBJ1-5; V: TRBV28
CDR3: CASSYSISSYEQYF; J: TRBJ2-7; V: TRBV6-2/TRBV6-3
CDR3: CASSIGTGRSNQPQHF; J: TRBJ1-5; V: TRBV19
CDR3: CATSDPGQNTGELFF; J: TRBJ2-2; V: TRBV24-1